The 3 T cell receptor beta chains presented below share a single source sample, sequenced in a study of blood T cell repertoires in COVID-19. The method was immunoSEQ multiplex PCR; TCRdb's version includes in-frame clones alone and lacks a portion of them. The data show about 110,000 clones, around 86% seen once. Specimen: peripheral blood. The receptors originated from a woman in her seventies with acute or convalescent COVID-19.

This chain joins TRBV5-1 and TRBJ2-7; 8 bases agree with TRBD1. CDR1 is SGHRS and CDR2 is YFSETQ in the germline V gene. There are 16 residues in the CDR3. Trimming cost V 4 bases and J 5 bases; bases outside gene matches: 14. The CDR3 nucleotides are TGCGCCAGCAGCCCTCAGGGGGCAGGGAGTTGGGACGAGCAGTACTTC. This encodes CASSPQGAGSWDEQYF.

This chain links TRBV6-5 with TRBJ1-4, with TRBD1 matching over 7 bases. Germline V gene lookup returns CDR1 MNHEY and CDR2 SVGAGI. CDR3 size: 14 residues. With V trimmed by 6 bases and J by 14 bases, 15 bases remained unmatched. CDR3 region: CASSRTGSVTGLFF. The CDR3 nucleotides are TGTGCCAGCAGCCGGACAGGTAGTGTTACCGGGCTGTTTTTT.

On this clone itself: Other DNA sequences within the sample encode an identical CDR3. The CDR3 bases are TGTGCCAGCTCACCGACAGGGGCGGTTCAGCCCCAGCATTTT. Residues: CASSPTGAVQPQHF. The rearrangement joins TRBV18 to TRBJ1-5, with TRBD1 matching 8 bases. The trim removed 3 bases at V and 6 bases at J, leaving 4 bases unmatched. Germline assignment: CDR1 KGHSH and CDR2 LQKENI. The CDR3 spans 14 residues.